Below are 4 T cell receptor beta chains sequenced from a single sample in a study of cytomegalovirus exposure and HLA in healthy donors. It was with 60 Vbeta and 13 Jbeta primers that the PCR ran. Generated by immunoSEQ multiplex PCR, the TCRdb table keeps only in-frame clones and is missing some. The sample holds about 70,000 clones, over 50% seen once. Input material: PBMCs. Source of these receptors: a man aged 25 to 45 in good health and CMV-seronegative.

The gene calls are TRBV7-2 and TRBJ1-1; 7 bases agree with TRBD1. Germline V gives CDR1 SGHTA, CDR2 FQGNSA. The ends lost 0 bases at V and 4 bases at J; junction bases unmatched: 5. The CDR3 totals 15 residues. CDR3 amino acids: CASSLAAGQSTEAFF. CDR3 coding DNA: TGTGCCAGCAGCTTAGCTGCGGGACAGAGCACTGAAGCTTTCTTT.

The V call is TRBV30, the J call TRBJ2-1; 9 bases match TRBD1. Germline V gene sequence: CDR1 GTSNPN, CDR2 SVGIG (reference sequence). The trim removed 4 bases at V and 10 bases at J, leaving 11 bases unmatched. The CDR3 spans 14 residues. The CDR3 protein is CAWTTGTGKEEQFF. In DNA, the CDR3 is TGTGCCTGGACTACCGGGACAGGGAAGGAGGAGCAGTTCTTC.

CDR3 sequence (DNA): TGTGCCAGCAGCTTGGGCGGGGATCAGCCCCAGCATTTT. It specifies CASSLGGDQPQHF. V and J are TRBV7-8 and TRBJ1-5; D not certain. The CDR3 contains 13 residues. Germline loops: CDR1 SGHVS, CDR2 FQNEAQ. V dropped 3 bases and J dropped 5 bases, with 8 bases sitting between them.

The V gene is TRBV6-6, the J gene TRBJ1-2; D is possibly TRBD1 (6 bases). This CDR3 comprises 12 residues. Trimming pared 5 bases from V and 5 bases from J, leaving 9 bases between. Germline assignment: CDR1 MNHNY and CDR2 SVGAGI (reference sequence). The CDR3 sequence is CASSLGQYGYTF. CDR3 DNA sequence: TGTGCCAGCAGTCTTGGACAGTATGGCTACACCTTC.